This T cell receptor beta chain was recovered during a study of sequential checkpoint blockade in melanoma (dated 2019 in TCRdb). Regarding the research as a whole: In a 1:1 randomization, patients received either first-line nivolumab then ipilimumab (arm A) or ipilimumab then nivolumab (arm B). Maintenance nivolumab came after each of the two trial sequences.

Broader findings and caveats from the paper: Validation of the response-prediction model combining TCR metrics and mutation burden is needed in larger, independent patient cohorts.

This clone was seen a handful of times. What this receptor recognizes is not known. No base qualities exist here, and no much larger clone lies one base off it. The label giving this sample's treatment or condition can be read as: randomized to nivolumab then ipilimumab (arm A) or the reverse (arm B). No trial patient had received prior DNA-damaging chemotherapy. A FACS Aria II flow cytometer was used to sort live CD3+CD8+ cells that were negative for CD19 and CD56 from thawed PBMCs. Samples were obtained from patients with melanoma enrolled in CheckMate 064, a randomized, open-label phase II trial of sequential checkpoint blockade. Leukapheresis was used to collect peripheral blood mononuclear cells, which were then purified with Ficoll-Paque and frozen in human serum with roughly 10% DMSO. Immediately after sorting, the purity of the sorted blood CD3+CD8+ cells was confirmed to be >95%, and DNA was then extracted.

The immunoSEQ Assay was used to immunosequence TCRbeta CDR3 regions from genomic DNA. Genomic DNA was amplified by bias-controlled multiplex PCR before high-throughput sequencing. The study's own analysis went as follows. To quantify the absolute abundance of each unique TCRbeta CDR3 region, the sequences were collapsed and filtered. Clonality was defined as 1 minus Pielou's evenness and was calculated using productive rearrangements only. A previously published method was used to identify clones whose frequencies were significantly greater in on-treatment samples than in baseline samples. TCRdb carries this immuneACCESS record with in-frame sequences only. Its versions omit some clonotypes, under half of them owing to an unresolved V gene in the studies checked, with the rest unexplained. The V and J calls and clone size are taken from that table; D and trimming were inferred from the DNA. The sample data list 15,000 to 20,000 clones, and approximately 81% of these were observed just once. Of the sample, 34% falls within the top ten clones.

This sequence was found in a human donor with melanoma. The sequences come from CD8+ T cells sorted from blood (inferred from file names), collected from a patient given nivolumab and ipilimumab in sequence.

The CDR3 sequence is CASSSGELTEAFF. The nucleotide sequence is given as TGTGCCAGCAGTTCGGGGGAGCTCACTGAAGCTTTCTTT. The chain was built from TRBV6-1 and TRBJ1-1; a tentative D match to TRBD1 spans 5 bases. The junction shows trimming of 5 bases on V and 4 bases on J, plus 11 bases between the germline ends. From a lookup of the germline V gene, CDR1 and CDR2 are MNHNS and SASEGT. Including the terminal cysteine and phenylalanine, the CDR3 comprises 13 residues. The read is trimmed to its CDR3 DNA, 39 bases read in frame from base 1.